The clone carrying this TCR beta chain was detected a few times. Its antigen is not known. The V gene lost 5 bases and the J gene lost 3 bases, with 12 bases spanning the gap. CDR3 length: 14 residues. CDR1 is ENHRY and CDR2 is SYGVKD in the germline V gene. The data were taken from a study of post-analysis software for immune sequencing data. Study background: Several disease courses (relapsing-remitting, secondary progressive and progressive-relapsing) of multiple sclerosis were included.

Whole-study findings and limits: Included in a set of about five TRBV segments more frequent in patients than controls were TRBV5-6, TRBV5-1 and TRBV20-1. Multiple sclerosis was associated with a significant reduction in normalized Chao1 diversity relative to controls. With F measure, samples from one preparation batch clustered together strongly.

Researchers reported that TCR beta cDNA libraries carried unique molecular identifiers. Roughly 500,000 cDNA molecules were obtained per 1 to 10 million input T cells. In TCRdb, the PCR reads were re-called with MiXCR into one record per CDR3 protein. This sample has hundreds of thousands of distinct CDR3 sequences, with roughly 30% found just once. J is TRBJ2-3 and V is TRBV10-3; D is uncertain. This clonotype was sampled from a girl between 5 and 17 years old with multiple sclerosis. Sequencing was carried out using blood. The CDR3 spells CAISSPGATDTQYF. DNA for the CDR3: TGTGCCATCAGTTCCCCCGGAGCGACAGATACGCAGTATTTT.